The present T cell receptor (beta chain) was sequenced within a study of CD8 T cells in ankylosing spondylitis. Study findings and constraints: Seemingly distinctive of ankylosing spondylitis blood was a TCR beta motif formed by eight highly homologous variants. In ankylosing spondylitis patients, matched synovial fluid reportedly showed significant enrichment of disease-linked clones.

Germline V CDR1 and CDR2: SGHAT, FQNNGV. Trimming took 3 bases from V and 6 from J, leaving 21 bases between them. The CDR3 loop spans 17 amino acids. This clonotype was found many times. The antigen remains undetermined. Quantitative 5'-RACE with molecular barcodes produced the TCR beta libraries. TCRdb passed the 5' RACE reads through MiXCR, listing each CDR3 protein once. Among 100,000 to 150,000 distinct CDR3 sequences listed, approximately 17% were seen once. The J gene is TRBJ2-1, the V gene TRBV11-2, with D tentatively TRBD1 (6 bases). Sample: blood, either unsorted or a sorted T cell fraction (not recorded which). The receptor was isolated from a male donor with ankylosing spondylitis. CDR3 coding DNA: TGTGCCAGCAGCTTCTTTCACCCTCCGGACAGAGGCAATGAGCAGTTCTTC. Translated, it gives CASSFFHPPDRGNEQFF.